This T cell receptor beta chain was obtained from a study of blood T cell repertoires in COVID-19. V was clipped by 4 bases and J by 1 base; unmatched bases: 5. The CDR3 length is 15 residues. Per the germline V gene, CDR1 is SGHRS and CDR2 is YFSETQ. Authors' analysis steps: From reference gene primer amplification, estimates of nucleated cell counts were derived. TCRdb's copy holds only in-frame clones and misses some; the assay was immunoSEQ multiplex PCR. V, J and clone size derive from that table, while D and trimming were established from the DNA sequence. The table has a few hundred thousand clones, more than 80% seen once. Seattle-derived patients entered the study during active infection and were followed longitudinally.

What was sequenced was peripheral blood. The receptor comes from a woman in her forties or fifties with COVID-19, enrolled during active disease. This sequence joins TRBV5-1 and TRBJ1-1; TRBD1 matches at 9 bases. The CDR3 region has the DNA TGCGCCAGCAGCATGAACAGGGGGCAGAACACTGAAGCTTTCTTT. This codes for CASSMNRGQNTEAFF.